This entry lists 30 T cell receptor beta chains sequenced from one sample in a study of blood T cell repertoires in COVID-19. Here immunoSEQ multiplex PCR was the method, and the copy in TCRdb shows in-frame clones only, minus some. The table has about 200,000 clones, approximately 80% seen once; the top ten hold approximately 13%. The specimen sequenced was peripheral blood. These receptors came from a human donor in a cohort sampled during active COVID-19.

The chain uses TRBV6-5 and TRBJ2-4; D is perhaps TRBD1 (6 bases). Germline CDR1 reads MNHEY; CDR2 reads SVGAGI. V was pared by 4 bases and J by 0 bases, with 13 bases between. This CDR3 is 16 amino acids long. The CDR3 DNA is TGTGCCAGCAGTTTCGGGACACTTGGAGCCAAAAACATTCAGTACTTC. Amino acid sequence: CASSFGTLGAKNIQYF.

The chain employs TRBV28 and TRBJ2-1; weak D call: TRBD2 (5 bases). Germline-derived CDR1 and CDR2 are MDHEN and SYDVKM. Between the trimmed V and J ends, which lost 3 bases and 2 bases, there was a span of 14 bases. The CDR3 loop spans 16 amino acids. This CDR3 is CASSLAIKRTYNEQFF. The CDR3 DNA is TGTGCCAGCAGTTTGGCAATCAAGCGGACCTACAATGAGCAGTTCTTC.

The CDR3 DNA is TGTGCCAGCAGTAAGCAGGGGGCGCGATCCTACGAGCAGTACTTC. It encodes CASSKQGARSYEQYF. This chain joins TRBV5-4 and TRBJ2-7; 8 positions agree with TRBD1. The CDR3 is 15 residues long. Germline values: CDR1 SGHNT, CDR2 YYREEE (reference sequence). V shed 5 bases, J shed 1 base, and the junction held 8 bases outside the gene matches.

This clone was detected a few times. The rearrangement joins TRBV21-1 to TRBJ2-5; the DNA was not compared with TRBD2, the D call given in the table. TRBV21-1 is designated a pseudogene. The CDR3 loop spans 12 amino acids. CDR3 region: CASSNRGRTQYF. As DNA, the CDR3 is TGTGCCAGCAGCAATCGGGGGAGGACCCAGTACTTC.

The chain recombines TRBV18 with TRBJ2-3; 9 nucleotides line up with TRBD1. The CDR3 contains 15 residues. The ends lost 4 bases at V and 4 bases at J; junction bases unmatched: 6. Germline V gives CDR1 KGHSH, CDR2 LQKENI. In DNA, the CDR3 is TGTGCCAGCTCACTCGGAACAGGGGGCGCAGATACGCAGTATTTT. It translates to CASSLGTGGADTQYF.

This chain links TRBV27 with TRBJ2-5; 7 positions match TRBD1. CDR1 MNHEY and CDR2 SMNVEV come from the germline V gene (reference sequence). This CDR3 contains 14 residues. J gave up 2 bases and V 5 bases, and 5 bases lay outside the gene matches. The CDR3 reads CASSLSTGQETQYF. In nucleotides, the CDR3 is TGTGCCAGCAGTCTTTCGACAGGGCAAGAGACCCAGTACTTC.

The chain joins TRBV19 to TRBJ1-2; 8 positions agree with TRBD1. This CDR3 is built from 15 residues. The germline gives CDR1 LNHDA, CDR2 SQIVND (reference sequence). The ends lost 5 bases at V and 4 bases at J; junction bases unmatched: 9. As DNA, the CDR3 is TGTGCCAGTAGTCAGGGCCGGGACAGGCCCTATGGCTACACCTTC. Its protein product is CASSQGRDRPYGYTF.

The chain employs TRBV30 and TRBJ2-1; tentative D call: TRBD1 (6 bases). The V gene's germline CDR1 is GTSNPN and CDR2 SVGIG (reference sequence). The CDR3 is 16 amino acids. V was clipped by 5 bases and J by 4 bases, with 21 bases between them. CDR3 loop: CAWGDRGTRVYNEQFF. The CDR3 nucleotides are TGTGCCTGGGGGGACCGTGGGACACGGGTATACAATGAGCAGTTCTTC.

The genes are TRBV18 and TRBJ1-6; D perhaps matches TRBD1 (5 bases). The CDR3 runs 17 residues. Trimming pared 3 bases from V and 8 bases from J, leaving 20 bases between. Germline values: CDR1 KGHSH, CDR2 LQKENI. The CDR3 reads CASSPIPGGARHSPLHF. The CDR3 coding sequence is TGTGCCAGCTCACCGATACCCGGAGGGGCCCGGCATTCACCCCTCCACTTT.

This clone was counted once. The genes are TRBV18 and TRBJ2-7, with 7 bases lining up with TRBD1. The germline CDR1 and CDR2 sequences are KGHSH and LQKENI. CDR3 length: 12 amino acids. With V trimmed by 3 bases and J by 8 bases, 4 bases remained unmatched. Written as DNA, the CDR3 is TGTGCCAGCTCACCCCCACAGGGGAAGCAGTACTTC. It encodes CASSPPQGKQYF.

This clone was counted once. CDR3 amino acids: CATSGGGRGRDQPQHF. The CDR3 DNA is TGTGCCACCAGCGGGGGAGGCAGGGGGCGCGATCAGCCCCAGCATTTT. The genes are TRBV15 and TRBJ1-5, with 8 bases aligning to TRBD1. This CDR3 contains 16 residues. With V trimmed by 5 bases and J by 5 bases, 11 bases remained unmatched. CDR1 and CDR2 (germline): LNHNV, YYDKDF (reference sequence).

V and J are TRBV5-4 and TRBJ2-1; possible D gene TRBD2, 6 bases. This CDR3 region has 15 residues. Per germline, CDR1 SGHNT and CDR2 YYREEE (reference sequence). V was cut by 2 bases and J by 6 bases, with 15 bases left in between. The CDR3 sequence is CASSLIPGAFNEQFF. CDR3 sequence (DNA): TGTGCCAGCAGCTTAATACCGGGAGCTTTCAATGAGCAGTTCTTC.

The rearrangement links TRBV28 to TRBJ2-5; 11 bases are shared with TRBD1. V lost 10 bases and J lost 5; bases outside the gene matches: 15. Germline V gene sequence: CDR1 MDHEN, CDR2 SYDVKM. The CDR3 covers 16 residues. The DNA of the CDR3 is TGTGCCACCCTATTTCGTCGGACAGGGGGCTTGGAGACCCAGTACTTC. This gives the protein CATLFRRTGGLETQYF.

As for this clone: One end of the junction fails to match germline, which may point to a read error. The chain uses TRBV19 and TRBJ2-2; 7 bases agree with TRBD2. The V gene's germline CDR1 is LNHDA and CDR2 SQIVND (reference sequence). This CDR3 has 15 amino acids. This CDR3 is CASSGGGTNTGELFF. The CDR3, as DNA: TGTGCCAGTAGTGGCGGGGGAACGAATACCGGGGAGCTGTTTTTT.

This clone has a single count. The rearrangement links TRBV28 to TRBJ2-7; possibly TRBD1 for D (5 bases). CDR3 length: 12 residues. With 10 bases removed from V and 6 bases from J, the gap between germline ends came to 16 bases. The germline gives CDR1 MDHEN, CDR2 SYDVKM. CDR3 DNA: TGTGCCACTAAGATGAGACAGATCGAGCAGTACTTC. It translates to CATKMRQIEQYF.

V usage is TRBV6-5 and J usage is TRBJ1-6; the D gene is possibly TRBD1 (5 bases). CDR1 and CDR2 (germline): MNHEY, SVGAGI. There are 13 residues in the CDR3. Trimming removed 6 bases at V and 7 bases at J, with 10 bases between. CDR3 DNA: TGTGCCAGCAGGCGGCAGGGAAATTCACCCCTCCACTTT. Encoded protein: CASRRQGNSPLHF.

The gene calls are TRBV11-3 and TRBJ2-3; 10 nucleotides line up with TRBD1. The CDR3 length is 15 residues. Germline lookup yields CDR1 SGHNT and CDR2 YENEEA. After removal of 3 bases from V and 4 bases from J, the junction contained 4 bases not matched to a gene. CDR3: CASSLGQGFSDTQYF. CDR3 nucleotides: TGTGCCAGCAGCTTGGGACAGGGGTTTTCAGATACGCAGTATTTT.

This sequence joins TRBV7-9 and TRBJ2-7, with 8 bases fitting TRBD1. Losses at the gene ends were 5 bases for V and 0 bases for J; bases not matched to a gene: 9. Germline CDR1 is SEHNR and CDR2 is FQNEAQ (reference sequence). This CDR3 is 16 amino acids long. CDR3 residues: CASSLSGTGVSYEQYF. The DNA for the CDR3 is TGTGCCAGCAGCCTTTCTGGGACAGGAGTCTCCTACGAGCAGTACTTC.

This clone has only one observation. The CDR3 sequence is CASSSGWAYEQYF. The CDR3 DNA follows: TGTGCCAGCAGCTCCGGATGGGCATACGAGCAGTACTTC. The genes are TRBV5-4 and TRBJ2-7; D not resolved. Germline V gene data show CDR1 as SGHNT and CDR2 as YYREEE (reference sequence). The CDR3 loop spans 13 amino acids. V was clipped by 3 bases and J by 4 bases, with 11 bases between them.

The rearrangement joins TRBV5-1 to TRBJ2-3, with D possibly TRBD1 on 5 matching bases. The CDR3 spans 14 residues. V lost 0 bases and J 3 bases, leaving 8 bases between the germline ends. Per the germline V gene, CDR1 is SGHRS and CDR2 is YFSETQ. CDR3 region: CASSLEQATDTQYF. For the CDR3, the DNA is TGCGCCAGCAGCTTGGAACAGGCTACAGATACGCAGTATTTT.

The genes are TRBV9 and TRBJ2-1, with D maybe TRBD2 (5 bases). The V end was cut by 4 bases, the J end by 8 bases, with 16 bases between. The CDR3 covers 14 residues. The V gene's germline CDR1 is SGDLS and CDR2 YYNGEE. DNA of the CDR3: TGTGCCAGCAGCCCCCTAGGGCGGGTGGATGAGCAGTTCTTC. Translation gives CASSPLGRVDEQFF. Combining the CDR3 with reference TRBV9 and TRBJ2-1 gives the whole variable domain DSGVTQTPKHLITATGQRVTLRCSPRSGDLSVYWYQQSLDQGLQFLIQYYNGEERAKGNILERFSAQQFPDLHSELNLSSLELGDSALYFCASSPLGRVDEQFFGPGTRLTVL.

The V gene is TRBV12-5, the J gene TRBJ2-7; D may be TRBD2 (7 bases). Germline CDR1 reads LGHNT; CDR2 reads FRNRAP. V was pared by 2 bases and J by 6 bases, with 17 bases between. This CDR3 spans 15 amino acids. Here the CDR3 DNA reads TGTGCTAGTGGTTTGCTCCCGGGGGGCATCGGCGAGCAGTACTTC. Its translation: CASGLLPGGIGEQYF. The full variable domain, its missing parts supplied by reference TRBV12-5 and TRBJ2-7, is DARVTQTPRHKVTEMGQEVTMRCQPILGHNTVFWYRQTMMQGLELLAYFRNRAPLDDSGMPKDRFSAEMPDATLATLKIQPSEPRDSAVYFCASGLLPGGIGEQYFGPGTRLTVT.

The genes are TRBV6-2 or TRBV6-3 and TRBJ2-7; 7 bases agree with TRBD2. CDR3 length: 13 amino acids. V gave up 2 bases and J gave up 6 bases; unmatched junction bases: 4. CDR1 and CDR2 from the germline V gene are MNHEY and SVGEGT. Written as DNA, the CDR3 is TGTGCCAGCAGTTACATGGCGGGAGTCGAGCAGTACTTC. Encoded protein: CASSYMAGVEQYF.

The chain couples TRBV5-1 to TRBJ1-3, with D possibly TRBD1 on 5 matching bases. V gave up 1 base and J gave up 2 bases, with 7 bases separating them. CDR1 and CDR2 (germline): SGHRS, YFSETQ. CDR3 length: 14 residues. CDR3 sequence reads: CASSLQGTGNTIYF. The CDR3 nucleotides are TGCGCCAGCAGCTTGCAGGGTACTGGAAACACCATATATTTT. Supplemented by reference TRBV5-1 and TRBJ1-3, the full variable domain reads KAGVTQTPRYLIKTRGQQVTLSCSPISGHRSVSWYQQTPGQGLQFLFEYFSETQRNKGNFPGRFSGRQFSNSRSEMNVSTLELGDSALYLCASSLQGTGNTIYFGEGSWLTVV.

The chain recombines TRBV19 with TRBJ2-5; tentatively, D is TRBD2 (5 bases). Germline CDR1 and CDR2: LNHDA and SQIVND (reference sequence). This CDR3 is 13 amino acids long. Trimming pared 3 bases from V and 3 bases from J, leaving 8 bases between. The CDR3 reads CASSIGNKETQYF. The DNA for the CDR3 is TGTGCCAGTAGTATCGGGAACAAAGAGACCCAGTACTTC.

The rearrangement uses TRBV5-5 and TRBJ2-7, with 8 bases matching TRBD2. The CDR3 is 15 residues long. With 3 bases clipped from V and 3 bases from J, the junction kept 8 bases outside the gene matches. The germline gives CDR1 SGHKS, CDR2 YYEKEE (reference sequence). CDR3 bases: TGTGCCAGCAGCTCGTTTACGGGAGGGGTCTACGAGCAGTACTTC. Protein product: CASSSFTGGVYEQYF.

The chain recombines TRBV6-6 with TRBJ2-2; a weak D match, TRBD2 (6 bases). From germline, CDR1 is MNHNY and CDR2 SVGAGI (reference sequence). This CDR3 is 14 amino acids long. V lost 6 bases and J 4 bases, leaving 12 bases between the germline ends. CDR3 bases: TGTGCCAGCAGCCCGACTAGAGTCACCGGGGAGCTGTTTTTT. This codes for CASSPTRVTGELFF.

The chain is built from TRBV30 and TRBJ1-1; perhaps TRBD1 as D (5 bases). CDR1 is GTSNPN, CDR2 SVGIG, per germline (reference sequence). This CDR3 comprises 13 residues. V lost 1 base, J lost 1 base, and 7 bases lay in between. In DNA form, the CDR3 reads TGTGCCTGGAGTGGACAGACGAACACTGAAGCTTTCTTT. Residues: CAWSGQTNTEAFF.

The gene calls are TRBV18 and TRBJ2-7; D gene ambiguous. The V end was cut by 3 bases, the J end by 7 bases, with 10 bases between. The germline gives CDR1 KGHSH, CDR2 LQKENI. The CDR3 spans 12 residues. CDR3 in DNA: TGTGCCAGCTCACCGTCGACGGGTGAGCAGTACTTC. This translates into CASSPSTGEQYF. The whole variable domain, remainder taken from reference TRBV18 and TRBJ2-7, is NAGVMQNPRHLVRRRGQEARLRCSPMKGHSHVYWYRQLPEEGLKFMVYLQKENIIDESGMPKERFSAEFPKEGPSILRIQQVVRGDSAAYFCASSPSTGEQYFGPGTRLTVT.

This clone was counted a single time. The V and J genes are TRBV6-2 or TRBV6-3 and TRBJ1-2; the match to TRBD1 covers 7 bases. V shed 6 bases and J 3 bases; nucleotides not matched to a gene: 7. The CDR3 runs 14 residues. Germline CDR1 is MNHEY and CDR2 is SVGEGT. The CDR3 bases are TGTGCCAGCAGCCCGGGACAGCCTTACTATGGCTACACCTTC. Its protein is CASSPGQPYYGYTF.